This entry lists 30 T cell receptor beta chains sequenced from one sample in a study of memory CD4+ T cells and cytomegalovirus serostatus. The sort gate was single viable CD3+CD4+CD8-CD45RO+ cells for memory CD4+ T cells. Repertoires were generated with immunoSEQ multiplex PCR, while TCRdb's copy carries only in-frame clones and drops some. The sample shows fewer than 35,000 clones, approximately 80% of them seen only once. Specimen: memory CD4+ T cells from blood. Receptors were obtained from an adult in good health and CMV-seronegative.

The gene calls are TRBV7-8 and TRBJ1-4; 8 nucleotides align to TRBD1. J gave up 5 bases and V 3 bases, and 2 bases lay outside the gene matches. This CDR3 spans 14 amino acids. Germline V CDR1 and CDR2: SGHVS, FQNEAQ. DNA for the CDR3: TGTGCCAGCAGCTTGCGACAGGGGAATGAAAAACTGTTTTTT. Protein product: CASSLRQGNEKLFF.

CDR3 DNA sequence: TGTGCCAGCTCACGTACGACAGCGATGAACACTGAAGCTTTCTTT. Translation: CASSRTTAMNTEAFF. J is TRBJ1-1 and V is TRBV18; D possibly corresponds to TRBD1 (5 bases). Germline CDR1 and CDR2: KGHSH and LQKENI. The V end was cut by 4 bases, the J end by 0 bases, with 12 bases between. The CDR3 loop spans 15 amino acids.

The chain couples TRBV7-9 to TRBJ2-3; TRBD1 matches 8 bases. The V gene end was trimmed by 5 bases and the J gene end by 2 bases; junction bases not matched to a gene: 9. CDR3 length: 16 amino acids. CDR1 is SEHNR and CDR2 is FQNEAQ in the germline V gene (reference sequence). For the CDR3, the DNA is TGTGCCAGCAGCCCAAGGGGGGACAGGCTCACAGATACGCAGTATTTT. It encodes CASSPRGDRLTDTQYF.

V gene TRBV7-2 combines with J gene TRBJ1-2; D remains unclear. The CDR3 consists of 16 residues. Per germline, CDR1 SGHTA and CDR2 FQGNSA. Trimming removed 5 bases from V and 7 bases from J, with 23 bases in between. The chain's CDR3 is CASSPQARGDESGYTF. The DNA of the CDR3 is TGTGCCAGCAGCCCCCAAGCTCGGGGAGACGAGAGTGGCTACACCTTC.

The rearrangement joins TRBV7-9 to TRBJ2-3, with 9 bases lining up with TRBD1. Germline lookup yields CDR1 SEHNR and CDR2 FQNEAQ (reference sequence). This CDR3 comprises 17 residues. J lost 4 bases, V lost 3 bases, and 11 bases had no gene match. The CDR3: CASSFRTTGGLADTQYF. Here the CDR3 DNA reads TGTGCCAGCAGCTTTCGGACTACAGGGGGCTTGGCAGATACGCAGTATTTT.

The rearrangement uses TRBV27 and TRBJ2-2; 10 bases are shared with TRBD1. The CDR3 runs 15 residues. The V gene's germline CDR1 is MNHEY and CDR2 SMNVEV (reference sequence). V lost 3 bases to trimming and J lost 7 bases; unmatched junction nucleotides: 5. CDR3 amino acids: CASSFWGTGDGELFF. The DNA for the CDR3 is TGTGCCAGCAGTTTTTGGGGGACAGGGGACGGGGAGCTGTTTTTT.

The chain links TRBV7-2 to TRBJ2-3; TRBD2 aligns across 10 bases. The CDR3 covers 14 residues. The germline V gene has CDR1 SGHTA and CDR2 FQGNSA. V gave up 8 bases and J gave up 9 bases; unmatched junction bases: 11. The CDR3 loop reads CASQIAGGSGTQYF. In DNA form, the CDR3 reads TGTGCCAGCCAGATAGCGGGAGGTAGTGGAACGCAGTATTTT.

The chain combines TRBV29-1 with TRBJ2-1; 8 nucleotides align to TRBD1. This CDR3 is 14 amino acids long. The germline V gene encodes CDR1 SQVTM and CDR2 ANQGSEA. V shed 8 bases, J shed 8 bases, and the junction held 14 bases outside the gene matches. The CDR3 loop reads CSYTGQGAMDEQFF. The CDR3 nucleotides read TGCAGCTATACGGGGCAGGGGGCGATGGATGAGCAGTTCTTC.

The V and J genes are TRBV28 and TRBJ1-2; 9 positions agree with TRBD1. V was pared by 5 bases and J by 7 bases, with 11 bases of the junction left unmatched. CDR3 length equals 15 residues. The germline V gene has CDR1 MDHEN and CDR2 SYDVKM. CDR3 sequence (DNA): TGTGCCAGCAGTCTACCTGACAGGGGGTCGGGTGGCTACACCTTC. This codes for CASSLPDRGSGGYTF.

V usage is TRBV7-8 and J usage is TRBJ2-7; 7 nucleotides align to TRBD2. Per germline, CDR1 SGHVS and CDR2 FQNEAQ. V lost 2 bases and J lost 2; bases outside the gene matches: 12. The CDR3 runs 17 residues. CDR3 residues: CASSLLLGGVYTYEQYF. CDR3 nucleotide sequence: TGTGCCAGCAGCTTATTATTGGGGGGGGTATATACCTACGAGCAGTACTTC.

The chain uses TRBV5-1 and TRBJ2-3; TRBD1 is a possible D gene (5 bases). This CDR3 region has 15 residues. The germline V gene has CDR1 SGHRS and CDR2 YFSETQ. Trimming stripped 0 bases from V and 2 bases from J, with 10 bases between. The CDR3 spells CASSLGAGPTDTQYF. The CDR3 DNA follows: TGCGCCAGCAGCTTGGGGGCAGGGCCCACAGATACGCAGTATTTT.

This clone was seen a few times. The rearrangement uses TRBV18 and TRBJ1-5; D may be TRBD1 (5 bases). The CDR3 has 14 residues. V lost 3 bases and J 5 bases, leaving 11 bases between the germline ends. Germline V gene data show CDR1 as KGHSH and CDR2 as LQKENI. The CDR3 DNA follows: TGTGCCAGCTCACCGACAGCACGGGATCAGCCCCAGCATTTT. Its protein product is CASSPTARDQPQHF.

The chain has TRBV18 and TRBJ2-1, with unresolved D. Trimming stripped 3 bases from V and 7 bases from J, with 7 bases between. There are 12 residues in the CDR3. Germline-derived CDR1 and CDR2 are KGHSH and LQKENI. CDR3 in amino acids: CASSPNENEQFF. CDR3 nucleotide sequence: TGTGCCAGCTCACCGAATGAGAATGAGCAGTTCTTC.

V and J are TRBV28 and TRBJ2-7; D might be TRBD1 (5 bases). Looked up from germline, CDR1 is MDHEN and CDR2 is SYDVKM. Deletions cut 7 bases from V and 3 bases from J, with 16 bases between. The CDR3 covers 14 residues. CDR3 DNA: TGTGCCAGCATGTTAGGGGCAGGAAACTACGAGCAGTACTTC. This sequence encodes CASMLGAGNYEQYF.

This clone was seen only once. The chain carries TRBV2 and TRBJ2-5; no reliable D call. The J call may be in error: the DNA end matches TRBJ2-7 better. The CDR3 is 13 amino acids. Germline loops: CDR1 SNHLY, CDR2 FYNNEI. The CDR3 region is CASSAGSSYEQYF. CDR3 coding DNA: TGTGCCAGCAGTGCCGGGTCCTCCTACGAGCAGTACTTC.

This chain joins TRBV6-6 and TRBJ1-4; D uncertain. With 2 bases removed from V and 4 bases from J, the gap between germline ends came to 11 bases. Germline CDR1 MNHNY, CDR2 SVGAGI (reference sequence). The CDR3 runs to 15 residues. The CDR3 region is CASSYEGRSNEKLFF. The CDR3 region has the DNA TGTGCCAGCAGTTACGAGGGCAGAAGTAATGAAAAACTGTTTTTT.

The chain combines TRBV19 with TRBJ2-5; D is perhaps TRBD2 (5 bases). CDR3 length: 12 residues. V was clipped by 5 bases and J by 5 bases, with 9 bases between them. Germline values: CDR1 LNHDA, CDR2 SQIVND (reference sequence). The CDR3 sequence: CASSEGGETQYF. The CDR3, as DNA: TGTGCCAGTAGTGAGGGCGGGGAGACCCAGTACTTC.

The chain joins TRBV6-1 to TRBJ1-5; 7 bases agree with TRBD1. This CDR3 contains 15 residues. Germline V gene lookup returns CDR1 MNHNS and CDR2 SASEGT. The J segment lost 4 bases and the V segment lost 5 bases, leaving 8 bases of the junction unmatched. The CDR3 DNA is TGTGCCAGCAGTACAGACCCAGGGGGTAATCAGCCCCAGCATTTT. This codes for CASSTDPGGNQPQHF.

This chain links TRBV9 with TRBJ1-1, with D possibly TRBD1 on 5 matching bases. The CDR3 loop spans 13 amino acids. Germline V gene lookup returns CDR1 SGDLS and CDR2 YYNGEE. Between the trimmed V and J ends, which lost 0 bases and 4 bases, there was a span of 7 bases. The CDR3 sequence: CASSVDRTTEAFF. The DNA of the CDR3 is TGTGCCAGCAGCGTAGACAGGACCACTGAAGCTTTCTTT.

A single count supports this clone. This sequence joins TRBV5-4 and TRBJ1-1, with TRBD1 as a possible D gene (5 bases). The germline V and J ends were trimmed by 4 bases and 7 bases, with 14 bases remaining between them. Germline CDR1 reads SGHNT; CDR2 reads YYREEE (reference sequence). The CDR3 has 13 residues. CDR3 DNA sequence: TGTGCCAGCAGCCCCCGAGGGGCTTATGAAGCTTTCTTT. The encoded protein is CASSPRGAYEAFF.

This clone turned up a few times. The J gene is TRBJ1-4, the V gene TRBV7-9, with D perhaps matching TRBD1 (5 bases). Between the trimmed V and J ends, which lost 4 bases and 4 bases, there was a span of 13 bases. The CDR3 has 15 amino acids. Germline V CDR1 and CDR2: SEHNR, FQNEAQ (reference sequence). The CDR3 nucleotides read TGTGCCAGCAGCTCCGGGACCGCGATTAATGAAAAACTGTTTTTT. Encoded protein: CASSSGTAINEKLFF.

The chain employs TRBV29-1 and TRBJ2-5; tentative D call: TRBD1 (5 bases). The CDR3 extends over 12 amino acids. Germline CDR1 SQVTM, CDR2 ANQGSEA. Trimming shortened V by 7 bases and J by 2 bases, and 11 bases separated the two germline ends. This chain's CDR3 is CSANQGQETQYF. CDR3 in DNA: TGCAGCGCGAATCAGGGTCAAGAGACCCAGTACTTC.

This chain links TRBV7-8 with TRBJ2-1; a possible D gene is TRBD2 (6 bases). V was shortened by 1 base and J by 1 base, with 14 bases between the two germline ends. Germline-derived CDR1 and CDR2 are SGHVS and FQNEAQ. There are 17 residues in the CDR3. CDR3 bases: TGTGCCAGCAGCTTAGGGTTAGCGGAGAGGTCCTACAATGAGCAGTTCTTC. This sequence encodes CASSLGLAERSYNEQFF.

This clone appeared once. CDR3 bases: TGCAGCGTTAGTGGGCAGTTTGTATACAATGAGCAGTTCTTC. This gives the protein CSVSGQFVYNEQFF. V gene TRBV29-1 combines with J gene TRBJ2-1; no definite D call. The germline CDR1 and CDR2 sequences are SQVTM and ANQGSEA. Trimming shortened V by 5 bases and J by 4 bases, and 15 bases separated the two germline ends. The CDR3 spans 14 residues.

The V gene is TRBV4-2, the J gene TRBJ2-3, with D perhaps matching TRBD2 (7 bases). This CDR3 spans 17 amino acids. The germline V gene has CDR1 LGHNA and CDR2 YNFKEQ. V was cut by 1 base and J by 2 bases, with 16 bases left in between. The CDR3 DNA follows: TGTGCCAGCAGCCAAGGAGCTAGCGGACAGTACACAGATACGCAGTATTTT. Amino acid sequence: CASSQGASGQYTDTQYF.

The rearrangement joins TRBV29-1 to TRBJ2-6; a weak D match, TRBD2 (5 bases). This CDR3 has 17 amino acids. Trimming took 0 bases from V and 4 from J, leaving 16 bases between them. CDR1 is SQVTM, CDR2 ANQGSEA, per germline. CDR3 sequence (DNA): TGCAGCGTTGAAGATCGAGGGAAATCTGCGGGGGCCAACGTCCTGACTTTC. This codes for CSVEDRGKSAGANVLTF.

The chain recombines TRBV28 with TRBJ1-1; 7 positions agree with TRBD1. Germline V gene data show CDR1 as MDHEN and CDR2 as SYDVKM. The CDR3 is made up of 14 amino acids. J gave up 3 bases and V 5 bases, and 6 bases lay outside the gene matches. CDR3 in amino acids: CASSPYRGHTEAFF. CDR3 DNA: TGTGCCAGCAGTCCCTACAGGGGTCACACTGAAGCTTTCTTT.

This clone was seen a single time. The chain combines TRBV6-6 with TRBJ1-1, with 8 bases aligning to TRBD1. The V gene end was trimmed by 1 base and the J gene end by 5 bases; junction bases not matched to a gene: 6. This CDR3 region has 15 residues. Germline V CDR1 and CDR2: MNHNY, SVGAGI (reference sequence). This CDR3 is CASSYLTTGGTEAFF. The CDR3 nucleotides read TGTGCCAGCAGTTACTTAACCACAGGGGGAACTGAAGCTTTCTTT.

This rearrangement joins TRBV9 to TRBJ2-7; TRBD2 agrees at 9 bases. After removal of 0 bases from V and 0 bases from J, the junction contained 10 bases not matched to a gene. Germline values: CDR1 SGDLS, CDR2 YYNGEE. The length of the CDR3 is 18 residues. CDR3 bases: TGTGCCAGCAGCGTAGATGGTAGCGGGAGTTTAGGCTCCTACGAGCAGTACTTC. Encoded protein: CASSVDGSGSLGSYEQYF.

The rearrangement joins TRBV28 to TRBJ1-2; unclear D gene. Per the germline V gene, CDR1 is MDHEN and CDR2 is SYDVKM. CDR3 size: 12 residues. V lost 6 bases to trimming and J lost 7 bases, with 12 bases between them. The CDR3 here is CASSLTAFGYTF. The CDR3 DNA reads as TGTGCCAGCAGCCTAACAGCATTTGGCTACACCTTC.